This note documents a single T cell receptor (beta chain) sequence. Enrollment of patients from Seattle took place during active infection, with longitudinal follow-up. The data originate from a study of blood T cell repertoires in COVID-19. Overall study: Samples of COVID-19 (acute and convalescent) were obtained from the United States, Italy and Spain. PBMCs, B-cell-depleted T cells, or T cells provided the cDNA or gDNA that made up the material.

As handled by the study authors: Estimation of nucleated cell counts was performed using reference gene primer amplification. Assay: immunoSEQ multiplex PCR; the TCRdb copy retains only in-frame clones and omits some. V and J calls and clone size come straight from that table; D and trimming were deduced from the DNA. The table has approximately 210,000 clones, approximately 80% seen once. The source of this sequence is a man aged 55 to 70 with COVID-19, enrolled during active disease. Sequenced sample: peripheral blood.

The DNA for the CDR3 is TGTGCCAGCAGCCAAGCCTACGGTAACACAGATACGCAGTATTTT. Its translation is CASSQAYGNTDTQYF. The chain has TRBV3-1 (or the pseudogene TRBV3-2) and TRBJ2-3; D is uncertain. Trimming took off 1 base at V and 2 bases at J, with 10 bases between the two ends. The CDR3 covers 15 residues. Germline lookup yields CDR1 LGHDT and CDR2 YNNKEL (reference sequence).